Listed below are T cell receptor beta chains from one sample, sequenced in a study of T cell clones after liver transplantation. The data were produced by immunoSEQ multiplex PCR, yet TCRdb's version contains in-frame clones alone and is incomplete. The data hold roughly 49,000 clones, with roughly 74% observed a single time. Sequenced here: CD4+ T cells from blood, sampled around 4.5 years after liver transplant. These TCRs come from a human patient who received a liver transplant. A share of the T cells may be of graft donor origin. Each CDR3 is given with its conserved first and last residue. The D gene is left open where the match is weak. Part of the rows lack a size; the others show once, few, many or a class for expanded clones.

13	TRBV30	.	TRBJ1-1	.	CAWTWGINTEAFF	TGTGCCTGGACCTGGGGTATAAACACTGAAGCTTTCTTT
15	TRBV5-6	.	TRBJ1-2	.	CASSPGGGWGYGYTF	TGTGCCAGCAGCCCGGGGGGGGGCTGGGGCTATGGCTACACCTTC
14	TRBV30	.	TRBJ2-3	.	CAWSVQWSTDTQYF	TGTGCCTGGAGTGTCCAGTGGAGCACAGATACGCAGTATTTT
15	TRBV7-2	.	TRBJ2-1	.	CASSLSGYLRNEQFF	TGTGCCAGCAGCCTCTCAGGCTACCTGAGGAATGAGCAGTTCTTC
14	TRBV19	TRBD2	TRBJ2-3	.	CATLGLAGTNTQYF	TGTGCCACCCTGGGGCTAGCGGGGACGAATACGCAGTATTTT
14	TRBV7-9	TRBD1	TRBJ2-3	.	CASSLGTGALTQYF	TGTGCCAGCAGCCTTGGGACAGGGGCGTTGACGCAGTATTTT
14	TRBV7-9	.	TRBJ1-4	.	CASSWVGDNEKLFF	TGTGCCAGCAGTTGGGTGGGAGATAATGAAAAACTGTTTTTT
13	TRBV30	.	TRBJ2-7	once	CAWSKGDGYEQYF	TGTGCCTGGAGTAAGGGAGACGGATACGAGCAGTACTTC
14	TRBV29-1	.	TRBJ1-2	few	CSVRSAYGDYGYTF	TGCAGCGTCCGTTCAGCCTACGGAGACTATGGCTACACCTTC
13	TRBV18	.	TRBJ2-2	.	CASSRNRDGELFF	TGTGCCAGCTCCCGAAACAGGGACGGGGAGCTGTTTTTT
15	TRBV4-2	.	TRBJ1-3	once	CASSQASASGNTIYF	TGTGCCAGCAGCCAGGCCTCGGCCTCTGGAAACACCATATATTTT
15	TRBV9	.	TRBJ2-3	.	CASSVGSGPTDTQYF	TGTGCCAGCAGCGTAGGTAGCGGACCCACAGATACGCAGTATTTT
13	TRBV7-2	.	TRBJ1-5	.	CASSFEEGQPQHF	TGTGCCAGCAGCTTTGAGGAAGGGCAGCCCCAGCATTTT
15	TRBV7-6	TRBD2	TRBJ2-7	.	CASSRTSSGGYEQYF	TGTGCCAGCAGCCGAACCAGTAGCGGGGGCTACGAGCAGTACTTC
15	TRBV7-9	.	TRBJ2-6	.	CASSLDIAGANVLTF	TGTGCCAGCAGCTTGGACATTGCTGGGGCCAACGTCCTGACTTTC
17	TRBV28	TRBD1	TRBJ1-2	.	CASSFDTRGLGNYGYTF	TGTGCCAGCAGTTTTGATACCAGGGGGCTGGGCAACTATGGCTACACCTTC
15	TRBV5-1	TRBD1	TRBJ1-1	.	CASSLSGTGDTEAFF	TGCGCCAGCAGCTTATCCGGGACAGGGGACACTGAAGCTTTCTTT
15	TRBV9	TRBD2	TRBJ2-7	few	CASSVGTTASYEQYF	TGTGCCAGCAGCGTCGGGACTACAGCCTCCTACGAGCAGTACTTC
12	TRBV6-5	.	TRBJ1-5	.	CASGHRDGPQHF	TGTGCCAGCGGACACCGGGACGGGCCCCAGCATTTT
16	TRBV4-1	.	TRBJ2-3	.	CASSQERGTAPDTQYF	TGCGCCAGCAGCCAAGAGCGGGGGACAGCCCCAGATACGCAGTATTTT
13	TRBV2	.	TRBJ1-2	.	CASSEQAGARSTF	TGTGCCAGCAGTGAACAGGCAGGGGCTAGAAGCACCTTC
15	TRBV5-6	.	TRBJ2-2	few	CASSLITRRTGELFF	TGTGCCAGCAGCTTGATTACCAGGCGCACCGGGGAGCTGTTTTTT
15	TRBV19	TRBD2	TRBJ2-2	.	CASSISGGHGGELFF	TGTGCCAGTAGTATTAGCGGGGGGCATGGCGGGGAGCTGTTTTTT
14	TRBV7-2	.	TRBJ2-2	.	CASSLDPNTGELFF	TGTGCCAGCAGCTTAGATCCGAACACCGGGGAGCTGTTTTTT
15	TRBV15	.	TRBJ1-4	few	CATSNLGEKNEKLFF	TGTGCCACCAGCAATTTGGGGGAAAAGAATGAAAAACTGTTTTTT
14	TRBV28	TRBD1	TRBJ2-3	.	CASSTTGVTDTQYF	TGTGCCAGCAGTACGACAGGGGTCACAGATACGCAGTATTTT
16	TRBV9	.	TRBJ1-2	.	CASSDVRDRNKNGYTF	TGTGCCAGCAGCGACGTACGGGACCGAAACAAGAATGGCTACACCTTC
15	TRBV15	TRBD1	TRBJ1-2	.	CATSRDWDRSYGYTF	TGTGCCACCAGCAGAGATTGGGACAGAAGCTATGGCTACACCTTC
14	TRBV7-2	.	TRBJ2-5	.	CASSLLSPTGTQYF	TGTGCCAGCAGCTTACTCTCGCCCACCGGGACCCAGTACTTC
15	TRBV2	TRBD1	TRBJ1-2	.	CASRGATQTGGGYTF	TGTGCCAGCAGAGGAGCCACTCAGACAGGGGGAGGCTACACCTTC
13	TRBV10-1	TRBD1	TRBJ1-4	few	CASSRGTGEKLFF	TGCGCCAGCAGTCGAGGGACAGGTGAAAAACTGTTTTTT
12	TRBV7-9	.	TRBJ2-3	once	CASSSLTDTQYF	TGTGCCAGCAGCTCGCTGACAGATACGCAGTATTTT
16	TRBV9	.	TRBJ1-3	.	CASSETSQSGFGTIYF	TGTGCCAGCAGCGAGACCTCCCAGTCGGGGTTCGGCACCATATATTTT
20	TRBV4-1	.	TRBJ1-4	.	CASSQDPLLTDRLNNEKLFF	TGCGCCAGCAGCCAAGATCCGTTGTTGACAGACCGTCTTAACAATGAAAAACTGTTTTTT
13	TRBV7-9	TRBD1	TRBJ1-1	.	CASSLAGTGEAFF	TGTGCCAGCAGCTTAGCCGGGACAGGGGAAGCTTTCTTT
16	TRBV2	.	TRBJ1-4	.	CASSEALTGAGEKLFF	TGTGCCAGCAGTGAAGCCTTGACAGGTGCGGGAGAAAAACTGTTTTTT
15	TRBV2	TRBD1	TRBJ1-4	.	CASSELGTGNEKLFF	TGTGCCAGCAGTGAATTAGGGACAGGGAATGAAAAACTGTTTTTT
13	TRBV19	TRBD1	TRBJ1-4	.	CASRGGGSRKLFF	TGTGCCTCGAGGGGAGGGGGCTCTAGAAAACTGTTTTTT
16	TRBV25-1	.	TRBJ1-2	.	CASSESAAGEHYGYTF	TGTGCCAGCAGTGAATCAGCCGCAGGGGAACACTATGGCTACACCTTC
14	TRBV27	.	TRBJ1-6	.	CASSFQQVPKPLHF	TGTGCCAGCAGTTTCCAACAGGTGCCTAAACCCCTCCACTTT
15	TRBV11-2	.	TRBJ1-1	.	CASREGRQTNTEAFF	TGTGCCAGCAGGGAGGGACGGCAGACTAACACTGAAGCTTTCTTT
15	TRBV18	.	TRBJ1-5	.	CASSPQGVSNQPQHF	TGTGCCAGCTCACCACAGGGGGTTAGCAATCAGCCCCAGCATTTT
16	TRBV5-5	.	TRBJ2-6	.	CASTMGRASGANVLTF	TGTGCCAGCACCATGGGCAGGGCCTCTGGGGCCAACGTCCTGACTTTC
12	TRBV9	.	TRBJ2-7	.	CASSVTDYEQYF	TGTGCCAGCAGCGTTACGGACTACGAGCAGTACTTC
13	TRBV2	TRBD1	TRBJ1-5	.	CASRLTGVQPQHF	TGTGCCAGCAGGTTGACAGGGGTGCAGCCCCAGCATTTT
14	TRBV7-2	.	TRBJ2-1	.	CASSYGGPGNEQFF	TGTGCCAGCAGCTACGGGGGGCCGGGGAATGAGCAGTTCTTC